This TCR beta chain was captured in a study of T cell responses to AZD1222 COVID-19 vaccine. General study results and limits: Donor demographics were predominantly white British with a female majority; clonal diversity may be underestimated. Baseline seropositives among AZD1222 recipients totaled only 5 to 7. Close to half of spike-specific TCRs reportedly recognize unmutated variant regions.

To note about this clone: Its antigen is still unknown.

Libraries were prepared by immunoSEQ multiplex PCR; TCRdb keeps only in-frame clonotypes and omits some of them. The table shows about 94,000 clones, with less than 85% occurring only once. V was clipped by 10 bases and J by 2 bases, with 16 bases between them. CDR3 length equals 13 residues. Per the germline V gene, CDR1 is SGDLS and CDR2 is YYNGEE. The clonotype was recovered from an adult who received the AZD1222 COVID-19 vaccine. The sequencing used peripheral blood, collected 28 days after the second AZD1222 dose. V is TRBV9 and J is TRBJ2-7; D tentatively reads TRBD1 or TRBD2 (6 bases each). CDR3 in amino acids: CARHGGPAYEQYF. DNA for the CDR3: TGTGCCCGCCATGGGGGGCCGGCCTACGAGCAGTACTTC.